The 15 T cell receptor beta chains listed next were all sequenced from one sample in a study of T cell changes during pregnancy in multiple sclerosis. The assay was immunoSEQ multiplex PCR, and TCRdb's table has in-frame clones only and misses some. In the table there are 93,000 or so clones, about 90% of which are singletons. Here the sequenced sample was peripheral blood, taken after pregnancy. These receptors all stem from a female donor with multiple sclerosis, enrolled in a pregnancy study.

This chain connects TRBV2 to TRBJ2-1, with 8 bases that match TRBD1. This CDR3 has 14 residues. V lost 4 bases, J lost 2 bases, and 1 base stayed unmatched. Germline V gives CDR1 SNHLY, CDR2 FYNNEI. The CDR3, as DNA: TGTGCCAGCAGTGGGGACAGGCCCTACAATGAGCAGTTCTTC. This codes for CASSGDRPYNEQFF.

The V gene is TRBV28, the J gene TRBJ2-1, with 7 bases that match TRBD1. V dropped 7 bases and J dropped 4; count of bases not matched to a gene: 13. Germline V gene lookup returns CDR1 MDHEN and CDR2 SYDVKM. The length of the CDR3 is 16 residues. CDR3 sequence: CASKRGQATIYNEQFF. CDR3 in DNA: TGTGCCAGCAAAAGGGGGCAGGCGACTATTTACAATGAGCAGTTCTTC.

This clone was picked up a small number of times. CDR3 loop: CASTGNTGELFF. CDR3 DNA sequence: TGTGCCAGCACGGGGAACACCGGGGAGCTGTTTTTT. The chain carries TRBV2 and TRBJ2-2; D is undetermined. The CDR3 spans 12 residues. The germline V gene has CDR1 SNHLY and CDR2 FYNNEI. Trimming removed 7 bases from V and 1 base from J, with 4 bases in between.

The chain employs TRBV28 and TRBJ1-5; TRBD1 agrees at 7 bases. V lost 5 bases, J lost 6 bases, and 10 bases stayed unmatched. The CDR3 consists of 15 residues. Germline V gene lookup returns CDR1 MDHEN and CDR2 SYDVKM. DNA for the CDR3: TGTGCCAGCAGTCCTGGACAGGTTGGCCCTCAGCCCCAGCATTTT. Its protein product is CASSPGQVGPQPQHF.

J is TRBJ2-3 and V is TRBV6-6; possible D gene TRBD1, 5 bases. Trimming left V 4 bases short and J 3 bases short, with 8 bases between. From germline, CDR1 is MNHNY and CDR2 SVGAGI (reference sequence). The CDR3 is 13 amino acids. The CDR3 DNA is TGTGCCAGCAGTTTAACAGGAACAGATACGCAGTATTTT. Translated, it gives CASSLTGTDTQYF.

On this clone itself: An end of the junction differs from the germline gene, which may be a read error. The J gene is TRBJ2-5, the V gene TRBV9, with TRBD1 matching 8 bases. The CDR3 has 16 residues. Germline V CDR1 and CDR2: SGDLS, YYNGEE. CDR3 sequence reads: CASSVDDRGHHETQYF. The CDR3 region has the DNA TGTGCCAGCAGCGTAGACGACAGGGGCCACCACGAGACCCAGTACTTC.

The chain combines TRBV6-5 with TRBJ2-5; tentative D call: TRBD2 (5 bases). This CDR3 region has 15 residues. V was clipped by 2 bases and J by 4 bases, with 14 bases between them. CDR1 and CDR2 from the germline V gene are MNHEY and SVGAGI. For the CDR3, the DNA is TGTGCCAGCAGTTACGGCTGGGGAGAATCAGAGACCCAGTACTTC. Its protein is CASSYGWGESETQYF.

The CDR3 here is CSAPTGTSYNEQFF. CDR3 bases: TGCAGCGCCCCGACAGGGACGTCCTACAATGAGCAGTTCTTC. V usage is TRBV29-1 and J usage is TRBJ2-1; 7 bases line up with TRBD1. From germline, CDR1 is SQVTM and CDR2 ANQGSEA. The CDR3 has 14 residues. The V gene end was trimmed by 7 bases and the J gene end by 1 base; junction bases not matched to a gene: 7.

The chain couples TRBV18 to TRBJ1-2; the D is unclear. Germline CDR1 is KGHSH and CDR2 is LQKENI. The CDR3 extends over 15 amino acids. The V and J ends lost 3 bases and 5 bases respectively, with 16 bases between them. CDR3 in amino acids: CASSPREGPWYGYTF. CDR3 DNA: TGTGCCAGCTCACCCCGGGAAGGACCATGGTATGGCTACACCTTC.

V is TRBV30 and J is TRBJ1-5; D remains ambiguous. Germline V gene data show CDR1 as GTSNPN and CDR2 as SVGIG (reference sequence). The CDR3 runs to 12 residues. V gave up 7 bases and J gave up 3 bases, with 10 bases separating them. The CDR3 DNA reads as TGTGCCTCAGGCGGGGACAATCAGCCCCAGCATTTT. Protein product: CASGGDNQPQHF.

This clone has only one observation. J is TRBJ2-3 and V is TRBV7-2; tentatively, D is TRBD1 (6 bases). Germline V CDR1 and CDR2: SGHTA, FQGNSA. The CDR3 totals 14 residues. Trimming cost V 8 bases and J 0 bases, with 12 bases left between them. The chain's CDR3 is CASGGQLSTDTQYF. The CDR3 DNA follows: TGTGCCAGCGGCGGACAGCTTAGCACAGATACGCAGTATTTT.

This rearrangement joins TRBV12-5 to TRBJ2-1; the match to TRBD2 covers 12 bases. The J segment lost 0 bases and the V segment lost 2 bases, leaving 8 bases of the junction unmatched. CDR1 is LGHNT and CDR2 is FRNRAP in the germline V gene. The CDR3 is made up of 19 amino acids. The CDR3 reads CASGLTGLAGRSSYNEQFF. CDR3 bases: TGTGCTAGTGGTTTGACGGGACTAGCGGGCCGCAGCTCCTACAATGAGCAGTTCTTC.

This clone was seen a single time. The chain links TRBV19 to TRBJ2-7; TRBD1 matches 9 bases. Germline V lookup: CDR1 LNHDA, CDR2 SQIVND (reference sequence). With V trimmed by 3 bases and J by 5 bases, 5 bases remained unmatched. This CDR3 comprises 14 residues. Here the CDR3 reads CASSITGTGNEQYF. In nucleotides, the CDR3 is TGTGCCAGTAGTATTACCGGGACAGGGAACGAGCAGTACTTC.

V and J are TRBV19 and TRBJ1-2; 7 bases line up with TRBD1. Germline V gene lookup returns CDR1 LNHDA and CDR2 SQIVND (reference sequence). There are 12 residues in the CDR3. V shed 6 bases, J shed 5 bases, and the junction held 3 bases outside the gene matches. The CDR3 protein is CASRTGIYGYTF. The CDR3 nucleotides read TGTGCCAGTAGGACAGGGATTTATGGCTACACCTTC. Full variable domain (rest looked up from reference TRBV19 and TRBJ1-2): DGGITQSPKYLFRKEGQNVTLSCEQNLNHDAMYWYRQDPGQGLRLIYYSQIVNDFQKGDIAEGYSVSREKKESFPLTVTSAQKNPTAFYLCASRTGIYGYTFGSGTRLTVV.

CDR3 sequence (DNA): TGTGCCAGCAGAGACAGGGTCCCCAATCAGCCCCAGCATTTT. It yields the protein CASRDRVPNQPQHF. The chain links TRBV2 to TRBJ1-5, with 7 positions matching TRBD1. This CDR3 is 14 amino acids long. Germline CDR1 SNHLY, CDR2 FYNNEI. The V segment lost 6 bases and the J segment 3 bases; nucleotides outside the gene matches: 5.